The rows below give T cell receptor beta chains drawn from one sample of a study of blood T cell repertoires in COVID-19. Profiling relied on immunoSEQ multiplex PCR, and the TCRdb table lists in-frame clones only, not all of them. This sample has approximately 98,000 clones, with approximately 84% found just once. Sequenced material: peripheral blood. These receptors were collected from a woman aged 80 or over with acute or convalescent COVID-19. The CDR3 runs from the conserved cysteine through the conserved F or W. Each record gives: D gene, J gene, clone size, V gene, CDR3 length, CDR3 DNA, CDR3 protein. A D gene is named only where the DNA matches it firmly. Where a row states a size, it is once, few, many or the class of an expanded clone; other rows omit it.

-	TRBJ2-2	-	TRBV7-7	14	TGTGCCAGCAGCCAACCCGGGAGCGGGGGGGAGCTGTTTTTT	CASSQPGSGGELFF
-	TRBJ2-7	-	TRBV11-2	16	TGTGCCAGCAGCTTAGATCGGGTCCAGGGACTGGGGGAGCAGTACTTC	CASSLDRVQGLGEQYF
-	TRBJ2-2	-	TRBV2	13	TGTGCCAGCAGCCCGGAGGAGGAAGGGGAGCTGTTTTTT	CASSPEEEGELFF
-	TRBJ1-2	-	TRBV6-2/TRBV6-3	12	TGTGCCAGCAGCTCACAGCTATCTGGCTACACCTTC	CASSSQLSGYTF
-	TRBJ2-1	-	TRBV19	14	TGTGCCAGTAGTATTTCTAGCGTCTACAATGAGCAGTTCTTC	CASSISSVYNEQFF
TRBD1	TRBJ1-6	-	TRBV5-1	18	TGCGCCAGCAGCTTGGGTCCCGGACAGGGACCGGGGGGTTCACCCCTCCACTTT	CASSLGPGQGPGGSPLHF
-	TRBJ1-2	few	TRBV18	17	TGTGCCAGCTCACCACAGTTAGAGGGCTCAGCTAACTATGGCTACACCTTC	CASSPQLEGSANYGYTF
-	TRBJ1-2	few	TRBV5-6	14	TGTGCCAGCAGCTCCGGGGATACGTCCTATGGCTACACCTTC	CASSSGDTSYGYTF
TRBD1	TRBJ2-4	-	TRBV5-1	15	TGCGCCAGCAGCTTCGACAGGGGTAGAGGAAACATTCAGTACTTC	CASSFDRGRGNIQYF
-	TRBJ1-5	-	TRBV5-1	14	TGCGCCAGCAGCTTGGATCAGGGGAATCAGCCCCAGCATTTT	CASSLDQGNQPQHF
TRBD2	TRBJ2-2	-	TRBV4-3	17	TGCGCCAGCAGCCCGGTGCGGGGGGGCCGTTTCACCGGGGAGCTGTTTTTT	CASSPVRGGRFTGELFF
TRBD1	TRBJ2-6	-	TRBV3-1/TRBV3-2	15	TGTGCCAGCAGAGACAGGGGTTCTGGGGCCAACGTCCTGACTTTC	CASRDRGSGANVLTF
TRBD2	TRBJ2-1	-	TRBV6-2/TRBV6-3	17	TGTGCCAGCAGCCCCGGACTAGCGGGCAAGACCTACAATGAGCAGTTCTTC	CASSPGLAGKTYNEQFF
TRBD2	TRBJ2-1	-	TRBV28	16	TGTGCCAGCAGTTCCCCGCCCGGGGGGGGAGTCAATGAGCAGTTCTTC	CASSSPPGGGVNEQFF
-	TRBJ2-7	-	TRBV7-2	15	TGTGCCAGCAGCTTAGACTCGGAGGCGGGGTTTGAGCAGTACTTC	CASSLDSEAGFEQYF
-	TRBJ2-5	once	TRBV2	15	TGTGCCAGCAGCGCCCGGCGTGGAGTCCAAGAGACCCAGTACTTC	CASSARRGVQETQYF
TRBD1	TRBJ1-4	-	TRBV29-1	15	TGCAGCGCTACGGGACAGGGGGCGACTAATGAAAAACTGTTTTTT	CSATGQGATNEKLFF
-	TRBJ2-5	-	TRBV5-4	13	TGTGCCAGCAGCTCCGGGACTCAAGAGACCCAGTACTTC	CASSSGTQETQYF
-	TRBJ2-2	-	TRBV6-2/TRBV6-3	13	TGTGCCAGCAGCCCCCCTAATCCCGGGGAGCTGTTTTTT	CASSPPNPGELFF
-	TRBJ1-5	-	TRBV4-3	15	TGCGCCAGCAGCCCGACATCCGGTAGCAATCAGCCCCAGCATTTT	CASSPTSGSNQPQHF
-	TRBJ2-2	-	TRBV7-2	15	TGTGCCAGCAGCTCCCTTCTCCAGGGAGGCGGGGAGCTGTTTTTT	CASSSLLQGGGELFF
-	TRBJ1-1	-	TRBV7-9	14	TGTGCCAGCAGCCCAGCAGGGGTCCGCACTGAAGCTTTCTTT	CASSPAGVRTEAFF
-	TRBJ1-1	-	TRBV20-1	12	TGCAGTGCTAGTGAATATTCCACTGAAGCTTTCTTT	CSASEYSTEAFF
-	TRBJ1-2	-	TRBV5-6	14	TGTGCCAGCAGCTTCAGGGTTGCGGCCTATGGCTACACCTTC	CASSFRVAAYGYTF
-	TRBJ1-2	-	TRBV11-2	9	TGTGCCAGCAGCCCGGGCTACACCTTC	CASSPGYTF
-	TRBJ2-3	-	TRBV29-1	13	TGCAGCGTCAACCTTTGGAGTACAGATACGCAGTATTTT	CSVNLWSTDTQYF
-	TRBJ2-1	-	TRBV19	17	TGTGCCAGTAGTCCTGACCCAGGCAGGGGTTCCTACAATGAGCAGTTCTTC	CASSPDPGRGSYNEQFF
-	TRBJ1-2	-	TRBV7-2	14	TGTGCCAGCAGGGCGGGCGGATCAAACTATGGCTACACCTTC	CASRAGGSNYGYTF
TRBD1	TRBJ1-1	-	TRBV28	15	TGTGCCAGCAGGGAACAGGGGGCGAGTAGGACTGAAGCTTTCTTT	CASREQGASRTEAFF
TRBD1	TRBJ2-7	few	TRBV12-3/TRBV12-4	13	TGTGCCAGCAGGGGCCTGGGCAGGGGGCAGCAGTACTTC	CASRGLGRGQQYF
TRBD1	TRBJ1-2	-	TRBV29-1	14	TGCAGCGTCGTAGCCCGGGACAGGGCATCCGGCTACACCTTC	CSVVARDRASGYTF
-	TRBJ2-5	once	TRBV10-1	13	TGCGCCAGCAGTGGAGGAAAACAAGAGACCCAGTACTTC	CASSGGKQETQYF
TRBD1	TRBJ2-6	once	TRBV7-2	16	TGTGCCAGCAGCTTACCAGGGGGCTCTGGGGCCAACGTCCTGACTTTC	CASSLPGGSGANVLTF
-	TRBJ1-6	-	TRBV9	14	TGTGCCAGCAGCGTAGGGGACATTGGATCACCCCTCCACTTT	CASSVGDIGSPLHF
TRBD1	TRBJ1-1	-	TRBV3-1/TRBV3-2	15	TGTGCCAGCAGCCCGCGGACAGGGGGGGGCACTGAAGCTTTCTTT	CASSPRTGGGTEAFF
TRBD1	TRBJ1-2	-	TRBV28	17	TGTGCCAGCAGGGGCGGGTGGGACAGTTCTCCTAACTATGGCTACACCTTC	CASRGGWDSSPNYGYTF
-	TRBJ1-6	-	TRBV28	15	TGTGCCAGCAGTACGGGGGGGCCCTATAATTCACCCCTCCACTTT	CASSTGGPYNSPLHF
TRBD2	TRBJ2-1	-	TRBV11-1	16	TGTGCCAGCAGCATAACCGGGACTAGCGCCTACAATGAGCAGTTCTTC	CASSITGTSAYNEQFF
TRBD1	TRBJ2-1	many	TRBV4-1	17	TGCGCCAGCAGCCAAGATGGGGGACAGAGGGTCTACAATGAGCAGTTCTTC	CASSQDGGQRVYNEQFF
-	TRBJ1-2	-	TRBV6-5	14	TGTGCCAGCAGGAATCAGGGACTCCGCTATGGCTACACCTTC	CASRNQGLRYGYTF
-	TRBJ1-1	-	TRBV6-5	15	TGTGCCAGCATCGAAACCACAGGCATGAACACTGAAGCTTTCTTT	CASIETTGMNTEAFF
TRBD2	TRBJ2-1	-	TRBV28	16	TGTGCCAGCAGTTTCTACCGGAGCGGGGGGGCCAATGAGCAGTTCTTC	CASSFYRSGGANEQFF
TRBD1	TRBJ2-3	few	TRBV7-2	15	TGTGCCAGCAGCTTCACGAGGGGGCAGGCAGATACGCAGTATTTT	CASSFTRGQADTQYF
-	TRBJ1-1	-	TRBV7-2	12	TGTGCCAGCAGCTTATCAGTCGCTGAAGCTTTCTTT	CASSLSVAEAFF
-	TRBJ1-4	few	TRBV28	11	TGTGCCAGCAGTTCCGGGGAGTCAGTGTTTTTT	CASSSGESVFF
-	TRBJ1-4	-	TRBV7-2	14	TGTGCCAGCAGCTTAGGAACAGGGTCTGAAAAACTGTTTTTT	CASSLGTGSEKLFF
-	TRBJ2-6	-	TRBV7-9	13	TGTGCCAGTGCTAGCTCTGGGGCCAACGTCCTGACTTTC	CASASSGANVLTF
TRBD1	TRBJ1-5	-	TRBV6-4	15	TGTGCCAGCAGGGGGGACAGGGGGCTGGCACAGCCCCAGCATTTT	CASRGDRGLAQPQHF
TRBD1	TRBJ2-3	-	TRBV29-1	13	TGCAGCGTTGAAGCACACAGGGGAGATACGCAGTATTTT	CSVEAHRGDTQYF